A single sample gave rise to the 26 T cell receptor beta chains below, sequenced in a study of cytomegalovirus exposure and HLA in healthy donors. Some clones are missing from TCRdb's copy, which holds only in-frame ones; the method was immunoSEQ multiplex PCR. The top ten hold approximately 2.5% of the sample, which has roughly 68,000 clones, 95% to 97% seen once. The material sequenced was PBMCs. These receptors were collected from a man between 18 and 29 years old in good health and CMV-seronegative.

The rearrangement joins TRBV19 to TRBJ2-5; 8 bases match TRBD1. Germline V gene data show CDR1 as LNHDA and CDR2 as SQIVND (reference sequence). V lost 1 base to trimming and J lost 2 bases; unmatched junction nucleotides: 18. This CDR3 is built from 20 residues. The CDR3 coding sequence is TGTGCCAGTAGTATAGTAGGGACAGGACAGATCAGGATTCGACAAGAGACCCAGTACTTC. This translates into CASSIVGTGQIRIRQETQYF.

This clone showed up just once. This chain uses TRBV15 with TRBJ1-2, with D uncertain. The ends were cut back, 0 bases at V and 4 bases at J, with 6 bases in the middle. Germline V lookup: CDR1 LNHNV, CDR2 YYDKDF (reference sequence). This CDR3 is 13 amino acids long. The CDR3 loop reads CATSRENIYGYTF. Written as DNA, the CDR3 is TGTGCCACCAGCAGAGAAAACATCTATGGCTACACCTTC.

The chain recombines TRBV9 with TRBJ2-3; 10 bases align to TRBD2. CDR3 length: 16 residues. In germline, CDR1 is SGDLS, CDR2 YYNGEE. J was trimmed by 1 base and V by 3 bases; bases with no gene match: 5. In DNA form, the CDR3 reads TGTGCCAGCAGCGCCCCCGGGACTAGCGGCACAGATACGCAGTATTTT. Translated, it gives CASSAPGTSGTDTQYF.

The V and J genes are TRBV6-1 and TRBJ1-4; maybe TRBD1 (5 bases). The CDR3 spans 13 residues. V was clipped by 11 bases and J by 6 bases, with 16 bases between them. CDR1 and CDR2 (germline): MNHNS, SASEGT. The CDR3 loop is CASLRTGDEKLFF. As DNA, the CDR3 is TGTGCCTCCCTACGAACGGGGGATGAAAAACTGTTTTTT.

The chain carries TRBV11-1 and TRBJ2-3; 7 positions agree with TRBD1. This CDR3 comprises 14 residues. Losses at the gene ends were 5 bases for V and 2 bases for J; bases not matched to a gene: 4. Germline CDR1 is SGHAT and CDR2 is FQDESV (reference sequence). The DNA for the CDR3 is TGTGCCAGCAGCCCGGGACAGTACACAGATACGCAGTATTTT. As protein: CASSPGQYTDTQYF.

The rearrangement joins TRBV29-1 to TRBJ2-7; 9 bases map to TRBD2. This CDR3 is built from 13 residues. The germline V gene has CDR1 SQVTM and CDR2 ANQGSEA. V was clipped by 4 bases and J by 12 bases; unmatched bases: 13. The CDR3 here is CSVGGLAGRGMYF. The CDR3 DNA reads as TGCAGCGTTGGCGGGCTAGCGGGACGAGGGATGTACTTC.

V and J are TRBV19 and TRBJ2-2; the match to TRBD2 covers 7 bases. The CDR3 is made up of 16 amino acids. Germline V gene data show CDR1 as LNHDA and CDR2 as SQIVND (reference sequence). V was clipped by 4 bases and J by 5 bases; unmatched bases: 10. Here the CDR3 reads CASSTASRGGTGELFF. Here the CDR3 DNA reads TGTGCCAGTAGTACCGCCTCGAGGGGAGGGACCGGGGAGCTGTTTTTT.

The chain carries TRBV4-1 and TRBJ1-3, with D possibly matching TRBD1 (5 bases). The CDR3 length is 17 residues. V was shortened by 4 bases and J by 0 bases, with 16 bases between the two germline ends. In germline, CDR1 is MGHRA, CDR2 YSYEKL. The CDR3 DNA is TGCGCCAGCAGCCGGCTTTTTGAAAGGGGCTCTGGAAACACCATATATTTT. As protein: CASSRLFERGSGNTIYF.

CDR3: CASSEGLGQGYYGYTF. The CDR3 region has the DNA TGTGCCAGCAGTGAAGGGTTGGGACAGGGATACTATGGCTACACCTTC. The chain couples TRBV6-1 to TRBJ1-2; 9 bases map to TRBD1. The CDR3 length is 16 residues. The J segment lost 3 bases and the V segment lost 1 base, leaving 6 bases of the junction unmatched. Germline CDR1 MNHNS, CDR2 SASEGT.

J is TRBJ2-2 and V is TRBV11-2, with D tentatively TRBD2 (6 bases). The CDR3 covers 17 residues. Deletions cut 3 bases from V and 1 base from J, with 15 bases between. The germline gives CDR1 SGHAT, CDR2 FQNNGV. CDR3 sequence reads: CASSFALVGGNTGELFF. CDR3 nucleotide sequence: TGTGCCAGCAGCTTCGCCCTTGTGGGGGGGAACACCGGGGAGCTGTTTTTT. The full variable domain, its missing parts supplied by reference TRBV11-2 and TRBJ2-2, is EAGVAQSPRYKIIEKRQSVAFWCNPISGHATLYWYQQILGQGPKLLIQFQNNGVVDDSQLPKDRFSAERLKGVDSTLKIQPAKLEDSAVYLCASSFALVGGNTGELFFGEGSRLTVL.

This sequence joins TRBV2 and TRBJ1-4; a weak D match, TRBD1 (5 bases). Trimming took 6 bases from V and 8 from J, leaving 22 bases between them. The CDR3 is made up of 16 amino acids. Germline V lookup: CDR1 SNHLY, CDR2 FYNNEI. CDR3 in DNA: TGTGCCAGCAGCTCAACGGGGGGACTCCGTACCGAAAAACTGTTTTTT. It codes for CASSSTGGLRTEKLFF. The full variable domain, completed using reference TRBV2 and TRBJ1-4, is EPEVTQTPSHQVTQMGQEVILRCVPISNHLYFYWYRQILGQKVEFLVSFYNNEISEKSEIFDDQFSVERPDGSNFTLKIRSTKLEDSAMYFCASSSTGGLRTEKLFFGSGTQLSVL.

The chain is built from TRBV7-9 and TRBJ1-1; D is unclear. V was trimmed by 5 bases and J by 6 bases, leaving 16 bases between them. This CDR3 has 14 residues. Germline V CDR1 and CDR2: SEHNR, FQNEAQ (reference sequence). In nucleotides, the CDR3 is TGTGCCAGCAGCCCCCGGACTCAAGTCGCTGAAGCTTTCTTT. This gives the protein CASSPRTQVAEAFF. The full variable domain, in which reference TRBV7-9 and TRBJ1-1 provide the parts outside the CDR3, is DTGVSQNPRHKITKRGQNVTFRCDPISEHNRLYWYRQTLGQGPEFLTYFQNEAQLEKSRLLSDRFSAERPKGSFSTLEIQRTEQGDSAMYLCASSPRTQVAEAFFGQGTRLTVV.

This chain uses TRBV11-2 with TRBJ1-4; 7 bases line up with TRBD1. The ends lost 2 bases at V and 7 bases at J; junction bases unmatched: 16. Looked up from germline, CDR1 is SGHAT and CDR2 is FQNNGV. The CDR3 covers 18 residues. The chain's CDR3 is CASSLHRDRIPIGEKLFF. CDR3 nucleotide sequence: TGTGCCAGCAGCTTACACCGGGACAGAATACCTATTGGTGAAAAACTGTTTTTT.

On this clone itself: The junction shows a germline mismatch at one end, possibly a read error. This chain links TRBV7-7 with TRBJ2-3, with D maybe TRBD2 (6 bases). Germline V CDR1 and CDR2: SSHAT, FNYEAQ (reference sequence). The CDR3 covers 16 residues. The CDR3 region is CASSLGSGRSTDTQYF. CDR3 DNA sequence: TGTGCTAGCAGCTTAGGATCCGGGAGAAGCACAGATACGCAGTATTTT.

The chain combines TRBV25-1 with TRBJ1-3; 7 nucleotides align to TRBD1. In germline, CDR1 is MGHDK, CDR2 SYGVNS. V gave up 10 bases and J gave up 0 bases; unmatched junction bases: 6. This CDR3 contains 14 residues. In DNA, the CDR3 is TGTGCCACCCGGGACAGCAACTCTGGAAACACCATATATTTT. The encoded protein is CATRDSNSGNTIYF.

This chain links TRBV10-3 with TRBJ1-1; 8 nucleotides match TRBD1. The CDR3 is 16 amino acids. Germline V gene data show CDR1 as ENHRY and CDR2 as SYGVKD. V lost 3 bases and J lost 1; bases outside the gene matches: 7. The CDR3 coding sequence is TGTGCCATCAGTGACAGGGGGCGTGAGACGAACACTGAAGCTTTCTTT. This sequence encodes CAISDRGRETNTEAFF.

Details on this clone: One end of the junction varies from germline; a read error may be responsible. The CDR3 bases are TGTGCCAGCAGTTTGGGTGCAGGGTCCTACGAGCAGTACTTC. This codes for CASSLGAGSYEQYF. The chain carries TRBV5-4 and TRBJ2-7; D perhaps matches TRBD1 (5 bases). In germline, CDR1 is SGHNT, CDR2 YYREEE (reference sequence). The CDR3 totals 14 residues.

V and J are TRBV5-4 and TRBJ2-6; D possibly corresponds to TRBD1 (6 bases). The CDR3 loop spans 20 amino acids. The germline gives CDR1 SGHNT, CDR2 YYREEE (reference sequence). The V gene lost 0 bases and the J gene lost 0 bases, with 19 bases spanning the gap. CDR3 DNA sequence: TGTGCCAGCAGCTTGGGTGCCCAGACCAGAGGGGGCTCTGGGGCCAACGTCCTGACTTTC. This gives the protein CASSLGAQTRGGSGANVLTF.

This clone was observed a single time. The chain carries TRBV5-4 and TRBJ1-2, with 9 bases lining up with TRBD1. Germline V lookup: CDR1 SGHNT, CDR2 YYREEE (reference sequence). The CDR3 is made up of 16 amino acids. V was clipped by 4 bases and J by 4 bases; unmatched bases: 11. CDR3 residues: CASSANPGTGPYGYTF. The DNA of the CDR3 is TGTGCCAGCAGCGCTAACCCCGGGACAGGGCCCTATGGCTACACCTTC.

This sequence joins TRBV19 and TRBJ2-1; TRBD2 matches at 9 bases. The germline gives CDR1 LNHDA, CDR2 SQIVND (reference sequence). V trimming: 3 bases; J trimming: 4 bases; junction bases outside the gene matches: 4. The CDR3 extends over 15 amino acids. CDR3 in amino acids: CASSMVAGVYNEQFF. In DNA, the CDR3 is TGTGCCAGTAGTATGGTAGCGGGAGTATACAATGAGCAGTTCTTC.

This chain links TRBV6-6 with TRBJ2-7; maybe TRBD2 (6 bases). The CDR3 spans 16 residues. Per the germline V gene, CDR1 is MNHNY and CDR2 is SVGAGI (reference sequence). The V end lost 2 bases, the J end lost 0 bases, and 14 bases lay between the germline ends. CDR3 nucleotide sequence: TGTGCCAGCAGTTACGGCGGGGCAAGGAGCTCCTACGAGCAGTACTTC. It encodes CASSYGGARSSYEQYF.

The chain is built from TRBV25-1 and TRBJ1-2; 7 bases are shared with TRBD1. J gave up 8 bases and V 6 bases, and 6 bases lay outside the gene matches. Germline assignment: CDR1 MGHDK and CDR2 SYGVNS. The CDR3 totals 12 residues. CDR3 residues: CASRTGEGGYTF. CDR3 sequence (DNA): TGTGCCAGCAGAACAGGGGAAGGCGGCTACACCTTC.

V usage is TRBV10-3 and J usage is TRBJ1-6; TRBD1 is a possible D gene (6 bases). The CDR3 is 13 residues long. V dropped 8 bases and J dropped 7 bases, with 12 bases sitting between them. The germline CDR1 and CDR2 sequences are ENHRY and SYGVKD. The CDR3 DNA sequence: TGTGCCATCCACGCAGGGGCAAATTCACCCCTCCACTTT. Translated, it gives CAIHAGANSPLHF.

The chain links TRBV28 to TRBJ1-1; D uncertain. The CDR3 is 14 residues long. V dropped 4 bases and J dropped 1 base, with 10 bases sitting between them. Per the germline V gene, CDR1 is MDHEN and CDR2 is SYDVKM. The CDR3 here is CASSSLPRNTEAFF. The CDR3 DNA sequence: TGTGCCAGCAGTTCCCTCCCCAGGAACACTGAAGCTTTCTTT.

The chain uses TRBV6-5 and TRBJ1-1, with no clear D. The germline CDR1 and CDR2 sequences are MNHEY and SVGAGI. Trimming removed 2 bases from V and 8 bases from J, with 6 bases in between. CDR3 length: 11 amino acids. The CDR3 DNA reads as TGTGCCAGCAGTTACGGCAAAGAAGCTTTCTTT. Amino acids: CASSYGKEAFF.

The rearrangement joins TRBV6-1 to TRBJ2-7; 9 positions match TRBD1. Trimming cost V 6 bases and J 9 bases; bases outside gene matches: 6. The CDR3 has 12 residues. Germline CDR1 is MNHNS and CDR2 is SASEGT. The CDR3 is CASSPDRGVQYF. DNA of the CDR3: TGTGCCAGCAGCCCGGACAGGGGCGTGCAGTACTTC.